The present T cell receptor beta chain was sequenced within a study of blood T cell repertoires in COVID-19. Per the original methods: Researchers report that nucleated cell counts were estimated from reference gene primer amplification. TCRdb's table, derived via immunoSEQ multiplex PCR, lists solely in-frame clones and lacks some. For V, J and clone size, that table is used; D and trimming come from the DNA. The sample includes 70,000 to 100,000 clones, around 90% of them seen just once. The germline V gene encodes CDR1 SGHTA and CDR2 FQGTGA. The CDR3 sequence is 15 residues long. V dropped 2 bases and J dropped 0 bases, with 11 bases sitting between them. This clone was observed once.

This TCR derives from a woman aged 80 or older with active COVID-19. The sequenced sample was peripheral blood. This chain joins TRBV7-3 and TRBJ2-7, with D tentatively TRBD1 (5 bases). CDR3 protein: CASSLGARSSYEQYF. CDR3 nucleotides: TGTGCCAGCAGCTTAGGGGCCAGGAGCTCCTACGAGCAGTACTTC.